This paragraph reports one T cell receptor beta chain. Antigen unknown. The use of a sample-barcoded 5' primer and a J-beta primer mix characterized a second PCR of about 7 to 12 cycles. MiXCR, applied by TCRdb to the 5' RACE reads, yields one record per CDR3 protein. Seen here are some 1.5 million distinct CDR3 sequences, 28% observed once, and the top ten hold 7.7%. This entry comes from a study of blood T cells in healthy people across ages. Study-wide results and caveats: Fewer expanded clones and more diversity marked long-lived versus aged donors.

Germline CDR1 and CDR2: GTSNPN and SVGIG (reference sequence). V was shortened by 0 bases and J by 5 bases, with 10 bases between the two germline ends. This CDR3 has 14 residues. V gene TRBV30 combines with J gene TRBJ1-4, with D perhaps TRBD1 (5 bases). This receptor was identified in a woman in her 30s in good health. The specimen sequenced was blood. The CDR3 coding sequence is TGTGCCTGGAGTGTTTCGTCAGGGAATGAAAAACTGTTTTTT. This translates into CAWSVSSGNEKLFF.